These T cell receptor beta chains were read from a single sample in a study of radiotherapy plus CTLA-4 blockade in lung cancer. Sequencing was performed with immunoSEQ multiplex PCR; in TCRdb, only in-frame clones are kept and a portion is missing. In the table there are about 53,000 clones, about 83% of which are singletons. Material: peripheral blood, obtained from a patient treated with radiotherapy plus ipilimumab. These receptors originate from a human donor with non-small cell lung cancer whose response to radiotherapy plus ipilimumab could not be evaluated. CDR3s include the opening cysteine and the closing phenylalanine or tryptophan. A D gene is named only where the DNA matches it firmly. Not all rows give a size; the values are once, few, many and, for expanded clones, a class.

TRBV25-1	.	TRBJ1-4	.	TGTGCCAGCAGTGAATCGGGGGGTTCAAAACTGTTTTTT	CASSESGGSKLFF
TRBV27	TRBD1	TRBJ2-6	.	TGTGCCAGCAGTGCGCAGGGGGCTGGGGCCAACGTCCTGACTTTC	CASSAQGAGANVLTF
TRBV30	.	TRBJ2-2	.	TGTGCCTGGAGTGTTCTCAGGGATTACACCGGGGAGCTGTTTTTT	CAWSVLRDYTGELFF
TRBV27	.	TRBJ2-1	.	TGTGCCAGCAGTTCGATTCTCGATCCAACCGAGAGCTCCTACAATGAGCAGTTCTTC	CASSSILDPTESSYNEQFF
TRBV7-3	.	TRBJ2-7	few	TGTGCCAGCGGCAGGGGGGACTCCTACGAGCAGTACTTC	CASGRGDSYEQYF
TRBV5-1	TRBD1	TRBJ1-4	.	TGCGCCAGCAGCACACCCGGGACAGGGGACGAAAAACTGTTTTTT	CASSTPGTGDEKLFF
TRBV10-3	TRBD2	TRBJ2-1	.	TGTGCCATCAGTGAGTTTGGTAGCGGGAGGTTGAATGAGCAGTTCTTC	CAISEFGSGRLNEQFF
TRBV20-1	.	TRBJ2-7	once	TGCAGTGCTTATATTAACGAGCAGTACTTC	CSAYINEQYF
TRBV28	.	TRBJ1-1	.	TGTGCCAGCAGTTTACAGAACACTGAAGCTTTCTTT	CASSLQNTEAFF
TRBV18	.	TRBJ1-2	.	TGTGCCAGCTCACCACGTTCTGATGTTACAGACACTGGCTACACCTTC	CASSPRSDVTDTGYTF
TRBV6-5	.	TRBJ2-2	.	TGTGCCAGCAGTTACTTTGCGGCCACGAACACCGGGGAGCTGTTTTTT	CASSYFAATNTGELFF
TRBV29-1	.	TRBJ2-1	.	TGCAGCGTCGCCACGGGGAGAGACGGGTTCTTC	CSVATGRDGFF
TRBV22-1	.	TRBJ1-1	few	TGTCCTGGGAGCGCACGTTGCCCGTCCATGGCGAACACTGAAGCTTTCTTT	CPGSARCPSMANTEAFF
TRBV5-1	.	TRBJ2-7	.	TGCGCCAGCAGCCTGAATAGGAATGGGGGCCACGAGCAGTACTTC	CASSLNRNGGHEQYF
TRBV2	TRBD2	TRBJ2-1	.	TGTGCCAGCAGTACAGGACTAGCGGGAGGGCTTCAGTTCTTC	CASSTGLAGGLQFF
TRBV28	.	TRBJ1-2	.	TGTGCCAGCAGTTTTGGGGAGACTCTTGGCTACACCTTC	CASSFGETLGYTF
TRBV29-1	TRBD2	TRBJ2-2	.	TGCAGCGTTGAGGTTGGCGTAACTAGCGGGAGGTGGACCGGGGAGCTGTTTTTT	CSVEVGVTSGRWTGELFF
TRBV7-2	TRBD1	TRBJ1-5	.	TGTGCCAGCAGCCTCGGACAGGGCGGGCAGCCCCAGCATTTT	CASSLGQGGQPQHF
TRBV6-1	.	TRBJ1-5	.	TGTGCCAGCAGTGATAATTGGGGGGGGCAGCCCCAGCATTTT	CASSDNWGGQPQHF
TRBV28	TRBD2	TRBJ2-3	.	TGTGCCAGCAGGGAGCGGGGCCCTAGCACAGATACGCAGTATTTT	CASRERGPSTDTQYF
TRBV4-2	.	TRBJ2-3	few	TGTGCCAGCAGCCAAGATGTTTTGGGCCCCGAAGGTGAAGATACGCAGTATTTT	CASSQDVLGPEGEDTQYF
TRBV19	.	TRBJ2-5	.	TGTGCCAGTAGTATAAGCAGGCCCCCGCGGACCCAGTACTTC	CASSISRPPRTQYF
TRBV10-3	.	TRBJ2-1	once	TGTGCCATCAGTGGGAACACGCCAGGCTCCTACAATGAGCAGTTCTTC	CAISGNTPGSYNEQFF
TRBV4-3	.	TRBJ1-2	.	TGCGCCAGCAGCCAAGATCGATCAGATTACTATGGCTACACCTTC	CASSQDRSDYYGYTF
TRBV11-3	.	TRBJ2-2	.	TGTGCCAGCAGCTTAAGCGCCAACACCGGGGAGCTGTTTTTT	CASSLSANTGELFF
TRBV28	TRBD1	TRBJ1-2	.	TGTGCCAGCAGTTTGGGACAGGGGGTTGGCTACACCTTC	CASSLGQGVGYTF
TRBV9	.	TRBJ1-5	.	TGTGCCAGCAGCGTAGACGGGGGGTACAATCAGCCCCAGCATTTT	CASSVDGGYNQPQHF
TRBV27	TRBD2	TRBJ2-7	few	TGTGCCAGCAGTATTCTAGCGGGGCCCTCCTACGAGCAGTACTTC	CASSILAGPSYEQYF
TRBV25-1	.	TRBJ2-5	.	TGTGCCAGCAGTGAATTCGGGACGGGAGTGAAAGAGACCCAGTACTTC	CASSEFGTGVKETQYF
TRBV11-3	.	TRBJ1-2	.	TGTGCCAGCAGCTTACGCGGCCCGCTTCCTAACTATGGCTACACCTTC	CASSLRGPLPNYGYTF
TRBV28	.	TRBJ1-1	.	TGTGCCAGCAGTTTGGATAGGGGATACAGAAACACTGAAGCTTTCTTT	CASSLDRGYRNTEAFF
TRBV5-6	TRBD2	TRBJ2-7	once	TGTGCCAGCAGCGCGGGACTAGCGGGAGTAACCTACGAGCAGTACTTC	CASSAGLAGVTYEQYF
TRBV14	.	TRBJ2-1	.	TGTGCCAGCGCGCGACAAAACAATGAGCAGTTCTTC	CASARQNNEQFF
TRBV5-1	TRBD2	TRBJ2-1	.	TGCGCCAGCAGCCTAGACGGGACTAGCGGGAGTTATGAGCAGTTCTTC	CASSLDGTSGSYEQFF
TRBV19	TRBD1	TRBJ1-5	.	TGTGCCAGTAGTGAACAGGGGATTGGCAATCAGCCCCAGCATTTT	CASSEQGIGNQPQHF
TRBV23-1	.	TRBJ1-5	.	TGCGCCAGCAGTCAAAGAGACAGGATGCCCCAGCATTTT	CASSQRDRMPQHF
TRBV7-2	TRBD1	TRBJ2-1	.	TGTGCCAGCAGCTTAGCGGGACAGTCCTACAATGAGCAGTTCTTC	CASSLAGQSYNEQFF
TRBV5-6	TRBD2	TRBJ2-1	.	TGTGCCAGCAGCTCGGAGGCTAGCGGGAGATCGGAAGAGCAGTTCTTC	CASSSEASGRSEEQFF
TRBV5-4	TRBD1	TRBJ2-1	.	TGTGCCAGCAGCTTGGGGGACAGGAACCTTTACAATGAGCAGTTCTTC	CASSLGDRNLYNEQFF
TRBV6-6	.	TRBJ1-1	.	TGTGCCAGCAGTCCCACAGAAAACACTGAAGCTTTCTTT	CASSPTENTEAFF
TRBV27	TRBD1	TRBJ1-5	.	TGTGCCAGCAGTTTATCCGACAGGGGCGATCAGCCCCAGCATTTT	CASSLSDRGDQPQHF
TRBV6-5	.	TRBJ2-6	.	TGTGCCAGCAGAACCTATTCTGGGGCCAACGTCCTGACTTTC	CASRTYSGANVLTF
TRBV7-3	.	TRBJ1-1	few	TGTGCCAGCAGCTCGGGCAGGGTAGGCACTGAAGCTTTCTTT	CASSSGRVGTEAFF
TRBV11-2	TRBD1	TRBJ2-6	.	TGTGCCAGCAGCTCTTTAGACAGGGCATCTGGGGCCAACGTCCTGACTTTC	CASSSLDRASGANVLTF
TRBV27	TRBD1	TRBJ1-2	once	TGTGCCAGCAGAGAATCCGGGACAGGGTCGGGCTACACCTTC	CASRESGTGSGYTF
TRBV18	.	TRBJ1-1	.	TGTGCCAGCTCACCACCAAACCGTCAGGGGATGAACACTGAAGCTTTCTTT	CASSPPNRQGMNTEAFF
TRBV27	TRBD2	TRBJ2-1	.	TGTGCCAGCAGTCCCCGACTAGCGGGAGGGTACAATGAGCAGTTCTTC	CASSPRLAGGYNEQFF
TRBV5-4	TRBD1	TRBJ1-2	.	TGTGCCAGCTCGGACTTCAGGGGGCTAGACTATGGCTACACCTTC	CASSDFRGLDYGYTF
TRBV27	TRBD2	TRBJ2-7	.	TGTGCCAGCAGCCTAGCGGGAGGTGGCCTCTACGAGCAGTACTTC	CASSLAGGGLYEQYF